This TCR beta chain was observed in a study of blood T cell repertoires in COVID-19. Across the study: Collection of acute and convalescent COVID-19 samples took place in the United States, Italy and Spain. T cells, B-cell-depleted T cells, or PBMCs provided the cDNA or gDNA that served as material.

Germline V gives CDR1 KGHSH, CDR2 LQKENI. This CDR3 is built from 14 residues. V shed 1 base and J shed 8 bases, with 12 bases lying between them. Authors' data handling: Using reference gene primer amplification, nucleated cell counts were estimated. Repertoires were generated with immunoSEQ multiplex PCR, while TCRdb's copy carries only in-frame clones and drops some. V and J calls plus clone size are reproduced from that table; the DNA served to infer D and trimming. The table has approximately 150,000 clones, roughly 80% seen once; the top ten hold roughly 10%. This receptor was taken from a man aged 65-85 years with active or convalescent COVID-19. Sequencing input: peripheral blood. The rearrangement uses TRBV18 and TRBJ2-1; no definite D call. CDR3 region: CASSPRQTQDEQFF. The CDR3 nucleotides read TGTGCCAGCTCACCACGGCAGACCCAGGATGAGCAGTTCTTC.